The rows below give T cell receptor beta chains drawn from one sample of a study of blood T cell repertoires in COVID-19. Assay: immunoSEQ multiplex PCR; the TCRdb copy retains only in-frame clones and omits some. Among approximately 190,000 clones listed, approximately 79% were seen once. Specimen: peripheral blood. The source of these receptors is a man aged 25 to 40 with active or convalescent COVID-19. CDR3s include the opening cysteine and the closing phenylalanine or tryptophan. The D gene is left open where the match is weak. The size entry is marked missing in some rows and otherwise reads once, few, many or a size class.

j_call d_call v_call clone_size cdr3_length cdr3_nt cdr3_aa
TRBJ2-2 . TRBV11-2 . 19 TGTGCCAGCAGCTTAGAACTTGCTTCGTCGTTAGCGAACACCGGGGAGCTGTTTTTT CASSLELASSLANTGELFF
TRBJ1-5 TRBD1 TRBV7-9 . 16 TGTGCCAGCAGCTCCTTGACAGGGCTAGGTAATCAGCCCCAGCATTTT CASSSLTGLGNQPQHF
TRBJ2-5 . TRBV11-3 . 17 TGTGCCAGCAGCCAACTACCCGGGAGACTAGTCCGGGAGACCCAGTACTTC CASSQLPGRLVRETQYF
TRBJ2-1 . TRBV12-3/TRBV12-4 . 13 TGTGCCAGCGGTAGGAGCTCCTACAATGAGCAGTTCTTC CASGRSSYNEQFF
TRBJ1-4 . TRBV28 . 13 TGTGCCAGCAGCCCAGAGCCGGGGAAAAAACTGTTTTTT CASSPEPGKKLFF
TRBJ1-3 . TRBV19 once 14 TGTGCCAGTAGATCTTCAGGGGCTGGAAACACCATATATTTT CASRSSGAGNTIYF
TRBJ2-6 . TRBV2 . 13 TGTGCCAGCTCAGGGGCCGGGGCCAACGTCCTGACTTTC CASSGAGANVLTF
TRBJ2-4 . TRBV7-2 . 16 TGTGCCAGCAGCTCGGCCCGTAGCAATACCAAAAACATTCAGTACTTC CASSSARSNTKNIQYF
TRBJ2-7 . TRBV27 . 14 TGTGCCAGCAGTCCCAGGGGTTTCTCCTACGAGCAGTACTTC CASSPRGFSYEQYF
TRBJ1-5 . TRBV28 . 13 TGTGCCAGCAGTTTATCCGAGAATCAGCCCCAGCATTTT CASSLSENQPQHF
TRBJ1-1 . TRBV24-1 . 13 TGTGCCACCAGTGACTCGGATCAACTCGGGGCTTTCTTT CATSDSDQLGAFF
TRBJ1-5 . TRBV3-1/TRBV3-2 . 14 TGTGCCAGCAGCCAAGAGACGGGGAATCAGCCCCAGCATTTT CASSQETGNQPQHF
TRBJ1-3 TRBD1 TRBV3-1/TRBV3-2 few 16 TGTGCCAGCAGCCAAGGGGGGACAGGGATTAGAAACACCATATATTTT CASSQGGTGIRNTIYF
TRBJ1-3 . TRBV11-3 . 15 TGTGCCAGCAGCTGGGGGGGAGAGTCTGGAAACACCATATATTTT CASSWGGESGNTIYF
TRBJ1-2 TRBD1 TRBV5-1 . 15 TGCGCCAGCAGCCCCAGGACAGGGGCTAACTATGGCTACACCTTC CASSPRTGANYGYTF
TRBJ2-2 . TRBV6-5 . 12 TGTGCCAGCATCAAGAACACCGGGGAGCTGTTTTTT CASIKNTGELFF
TRBJ2-7 TRBD2 TRBV11-3 . 14 TGTGCCAGCAGGCCGACTAGCGTGTCCTACGAGCAGTACTTC CASRPTSVSYEQYF
TRBJ2-3 TRBD2 TRBV28 . 16 TGTGCCAGCAGTGTACCCGGGACTATCTACACAGATACGCAGTATTTT CASSVPGTIYTDTQYF
TRBJ1-1 TRBD1 TRBV7-9 . 11 TGTGCCAGCAGCCCCGGGACAGTGGCTTTCTTT CASSPGTVAFF
TRBJ1-5 . TRBV7-8 . 13 TGTGCCAGCAGCTTGGACACCAATCAGCCCCAGCATTTT CASSLDTNQPQHF
TRBJ2-5 . TRBV7-2 . 15 TGTGCCAGCAGCTTAGAGGGGACAAAGCAAGAGACCCAGTACTTC CASSLEGTKQETQYF
TRBJ2-1 TRBD2 TRBV2 . 15 TGTGCCAGCAGTGAGGGAACGGGAGGGCTCTATGAGCAGTTCTTC CASSEGTGGLYEQFF
TRBJ2-7 TRBD2 TRBV11-3 . 18 TGTGCCAGCAGCTTTGAACTAGCGGGAGGTCGGGCATCCTACGAGCAGTACTTC CASSFELAGGRASYEQYF
TRBJ2-7 . TRBV9 few 13 TGTGCCAGCAGCGTAGGTATCTCCTACGAGCAGTACTTC CASSVGISYEQYF
TRBJ1-6 . TRBV7-3 . 13 TGTGCCAGCAGCTGGGGCTCAAATTCACCCCTCCACTTT CASSWGSNSPLHF
TRBJ1-4 . TRBV5-4 . 14 TGTGCCAGCAGCTCCCAGGGGACGAGGGAAAAACTGTTTTTT CASSSQGTREKLFF
TRBJ1-1 TRBD1 TRBV9 few 17 TGTGCCAGCAGCGTAGCTACGGGTCAGGGGGTGAACACTGAAGCTTTCTTT CASSVATGQGVNTEAFF
TRBJ1-1 . TRBV12-3/TRBV12-4 . 12 TGTGCCAGCAGGGAGATGAACACTGAAGCTTTCTTT CASREMNTEAFF
TRBJ1-1 . TRBV2 . 14 TGTGCCAGCAGTGTCCAGGGGTCCGGCACTGAAGCTTTCTTT CASSVQGSGTEAFF
TRBJ2-1 TRBD1 TRBV27 . 19 TGTGCCAGCAGCCGGGACAGGGGGCGAAGTCTAGCGCCCGGCAATGAGCAGTTCTTC CASSRDRGRSLAPGNEQFF